Presented here are 20 T cell receptor beta chains from one specimen sequenced in a study of shared clonotypes between healthy human individuals. Measured with immunoSEQ multiplex PCR; TCRdb has only the in-frame clones, and not every one. Seen here are some 1.5 million clones, 95% to 97% observed once, and the top ten hold approximately 1.1%. Sequenced material: naive CD4+ T cells sorted from blood. Indicated subset: CD45RA+ positively selected. Every receptor here comes from a man aged 30 to 45 in good health.

The chain employs TRBV18 and TRBJ1-4; possible D gene TRBD1, 6 bases. CDR1 and CDR2 (germline): KGHSH, LQKENI. Trimming shortened V by 1 base and J by 8 bases, and 17 bases separated the two germline ends. The CDR3 contains 16 residues. The CDR3 region is CASSPRALTGGEKLFF. The DNA of the CDR3 is TGTGCCAGCTCACCACGGGCCCTGACAGGAGGGGAAAAACTGTTTTTT.

The rearrangement uses TRBV7-9 and TRBJ2-2; TRBD2 matches at 9 bases. This CDR3 region has 15 residues. Germline V gene data show CDR1 as SEHNR and CDR2 as FQNEAQ (reference sequence). With V trimmed by 6 bases and J by 4 bases, 6 bases remained unmatched. For the CDR3, the DNA is TGTGCCAGCAGACAAACTAGCGGGTTCACCGGGGAGCTGTTTTTT. It encodes CASRQTSGFTGELFF.

The V gene is TRBV4-1, the J gene TRBJ2-1; the match to TRBD2 covers 11 bases. In germline, CDR1 is MGHRA, CDR2 YSYEKL. The trim removed 0 bases at V and 7 bases at J, leaving 2 bases unmatched. The CDR3 spans 15 residues. For the CDR3, the DNA is TGCGCCAGCAGCCAAGAGGGACTAGCGGAAAATGAGCAGTTCTTC. It encodes CASSQEGLAENEQFF.

This clone has just one count. The rearrangement uses TRBV19 and TRBJ1-1; D is perhaps TRBD1 (5 bases). V gave up 7 bases and J gave up 1 base, with 10 bases separating them. This CDR3 spans 13 amino acids. Germline V CDR1 and CDR2: LNHDA, SQIVND (reference sequence). This CDR3 reads CASTRRANTEAFF. CDR3 nucleotides: TGTGCCAGTACACGCAGGGCGAACACTGAAGCTTTCTTT.

V and J are TRBV28 and TRBJ1-1, with 7 positions matching TRBD1. Germline lookup yields CDR1 MDHEN and CDR2 SYDVKM. The CDR3 loop spans 11 amino acids. V was clipped by 2 bases and J by 11 bases; unmatched bases: 2. The CDR3 DNA is TGTGCCAGCAGTTTAAAACAGGGGGCTTTCTTT. Translated: CASSLKQGAFF.

The chain is built from TRBV5-4 and TRBJ2-7; 8 nucleotides agree with TRBD2. This CDR3 region has 15 residues. Germline assignment: CDR1 SGHNT and CDR2 YYREEE (reference sequence). Losses at the gene ends were 2 bases for V and 2 bases for J; bases not matched to a gene: 6. As DNA, the CDR3 is TGTGCCAGCAGCTTAACCGGGAGGGCCCCCTACGAGCAGTACTTC. Amino acid sequence: CASSLTGRAPYEQYF.

V is TRBV27 and J is TRBJ2-5; D gene ambiguous. CDR3 size: 15 residues. Germline V gives CDR1 MNHEY, CDR2 SMNVEV (reference sequence). The V and J ends lost 1 base and 0 bases respectively, with 9 bases between them. The CDR3 sequence is CASSLLGGNQETQYF. In DNA form, the CDR3 reads TGTGCCAGCAGTTTATTAGGCGGCAACCAAGAGACCCAGTACTTC.

This clone was counted between two and nine times. The chain joins TRBV5-1 to TRBJ2-1; 9 nucleotides agree with TRBD2. V gave up 4 bases and J gave up 9 bases; unmatched junction bases: 5. Looked up from germline, CDR1 is SGHRS and CDR2 is YFSETQ. The CDR3 consists of 13 residues. DNA of the CDR3: TGCGCCAGCAGCACGGGACTAGCCTTTGAGCAGTTCTTC. It yields the protein CASSTGLAFEQFF.

The J gene is TRBJ2-6, the V gene TRBV5-1; D is possibly TRBD1 (5 bases). The length of the CDR3 is 17 residues. With 4 bases removed from V and 0 bases from J, the gap between germline ends came to 14 bases. Germline V gives CDR1 SGHRS, CDR2 YFSETQ. The CDR3 spells CASSGDRQSSGANVLTF. The CDR3 bases are TGCGCCAGCAGCGGTGACAGACAATCCTCTGGGGCCAACGTCCTGACTTTC.

The J gene is TRBJ1-1, the V gene TRBV27, with 7 positions matching TRBD1. This CDR3 contains 13 residues. The V and J ends lost 6 bases and 8 bases, in that order; junction bases with no gene match: 9. Germline V gene sequence: CDR1 MNHEY, CDR2 SMNVEV (reference sequence). CDR3 amino acids: CASSPRGGAEAFF. The CDR3 DNA follows: TGTGCCAGCAGCCCCAGAGGGGGCGCGGAAGCTTTCTTT.

The rearrangement links TRBV5-1 to TRBJ2-7, with D possibly being TRBD1 (6 bases). Germline CDR1 reads SGHRS; CDR2 reads YFSETQ. The CDR3 has 15 amino acids. Trimming cost V 3 bases and J 2 bases, with 15 bases left between them. CDR3 bases: TGCGCCAGCAGCTCCGACCGACAGGAGACCTACGAGCAGTACTTC. Translated, it gives CASSSDRQETYEQYF.

V is TRBV29-1 and J is TRBJ1-1; unclear D gene. The CDR3 is made up of 11 amino acids. The ends were cut back, 5 bases at V and 7 bases at J, with 11 bases in the middle. CDR1 and CDR2 from the germline V gene are SQVTM and ANQGSEA. Written as DNA, the CDR3 is TGCAGCGTTAAGACTAGGGTTGAAGCTTTCTTT. Translated, it gives CSVKTRVEAFF.

The V call is TRBV9, the J call TRBJ2-1; the D is unclear. Germline assignment: CDR1 SGDLS and CDR2 YYNGEE. CDR3 length equals 15 residues. V lost 0 bases and J lost 5, with 12 bases in between. The CDR3 is CASSVEPSNDNEQFF. The CDR3, as DNA: TGTGCCAGCAGCGTAGAACCTAGTAACGACAATGAGCAGTTCTTC.

DNA for the CDR3: TGTGCCAGCAGCATGGAGGGGCTCTTCCGACAAGAGACCCAGTACTTC. Translating it yields CASSMEGLFRQETQYF. This chain uses TRBV5-4 with TRBJ2-5; maybe TRBD2 (6 bases). The CDR3 runs 16 residues. CDR1 is SGHNT, CDR2 YYREEE, per germline (reference sequence). Trimming cost V 4 bases and J 2 bases, with 18 bases left between them.

The chain carries TRBV11-2 and TRBJ1-1; possibly TRBD1 for D (5 bases). Trimming shortened V by 2 bases and J by 6 bases, and 13 bases separated the two germline ends. CDR3 length: 14 amino acids. Germline-derived CDR1 and CDR2 are SGHAT and FQNNGV. In nucleotides, the CDR3 is TGTGCCAGCAGCTTAAAGGGGCAGCTGGCTGAAGCTTTCTTT. It encodes CASSLKGQLAEAFF.

The V call is TRBV6-5, the J call TRBJ2-7; no definite D call. This CDR3 spans 12 amino acids. Germline CDR1 and CDR2: MNHEY and SVGAGI. Trimming pared 4 bases from V and 5 bases from J, leaving 9 bases between. CDR3 protein: CASSSSRDEQYF. CDR3 sequence (DNA): TGTGCCAGCAGTTCAAGTCGGGACGAGCAGTACTTC.

J is TRBJ2-7 and V is TRBV19; the D gene is possibly TRBD1 (5 bases). Germline CDR1 LNHDA, CDR2 SQIVND (reference sequence). V was trimmed by 4 bases and J by 0 bases, leaving 7 bases between them. This CDR3 has 13 residues. CDR3 DNA sequence: TGTGCCAGTAGTAGACAGCACTCCTACGAGCAGTACTTC. This sequence encodes CASSRQHSYEQYF.

This chain links TRBV7-6 with TRBJ2-7; tentative D call: TRBD1 (5 bases). This CDR3 region has 15 residues. Germline CDR1 SGHVS, CDR2 FNYEAQ. The V end was cut by 0 bases, the J end by 5 bases, with 14 bases between. The CDR3 DNA sequence: TGTGCCAGCAGCTTAGCCGGGCAGGGTTACGACGAGCAGTACTTC. This sequence encodes CASSLAGQGYDEQYF. The complete variable domain, with remaining parts taken from reference TRBV7-6 and TRBJ2-7, reads GAGVSQSPRYKVTKRGQDVALRCDPISGHVSLYWYRQALGQGPEFLTYFNYEAQQDKSGLPNDRFSAERPEGSISTLTIQRTEQRDSAMYRCASSLAGQGYDEQYFGPGTRLTVT.

V and J are TRBV2 and TRBJ1-2; no firm D call. V was trimmed by 10 bases and J by 8 bases, leaving 17 bases between them. The germline gives CDR1 SNHLY, CDR2 FYNNEI. The CDR3 runs 12 residues. The CDR3 spells CATSSSKRGYTF. DNA for the CDR3: TGTGCCACCAGCAGCAGTAAGAGGGGCTACACCTTC. The variable domain in full, with the rest retrieved from reference TRBV2 and TRBJ1-2, is EPEVTQTPSHQVTQMGQEVILRCVPISNHLYFYWYRQILGQKVEFLVSFYNNEISEKSEIFDDQFSVERPDGSNFTLKIRSTKLEDSAMYFCATSSSKRGYTFGSGTRLTVV.

The V call is TRBV14, the J call TRBJ2-6, with TRBD2 as a possible D gene (6 bases). Germline lookup yields CDR1 SGHDN and CDR2 FVKESK. The CDR3 runs to 19 residues. V gave up 5 bases and J gave up 4 bases, with 24 bases separating them. CDR3 nucleotide sequence: TGTGCCAGCAGCTCCGGGGAGGAGGGACTTGATATAGGGGCCAACGTCCTGACTTTC. It is translated as CASSSGEEGLDIGANVLTF.